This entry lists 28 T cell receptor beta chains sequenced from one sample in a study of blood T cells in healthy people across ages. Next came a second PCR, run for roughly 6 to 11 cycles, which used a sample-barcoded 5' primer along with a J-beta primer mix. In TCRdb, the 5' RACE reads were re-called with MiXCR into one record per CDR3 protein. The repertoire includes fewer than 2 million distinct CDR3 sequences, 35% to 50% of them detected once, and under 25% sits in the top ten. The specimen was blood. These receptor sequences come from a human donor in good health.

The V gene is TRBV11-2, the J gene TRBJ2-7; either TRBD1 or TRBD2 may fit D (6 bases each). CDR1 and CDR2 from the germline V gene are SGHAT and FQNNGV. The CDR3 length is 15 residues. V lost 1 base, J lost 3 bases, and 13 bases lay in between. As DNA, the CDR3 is TGTGCCAGCAGCTTAGGAGTTGGGGGGCACTACGAGCAGTACTTC. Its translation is CASSLGVGGHYEQYF.

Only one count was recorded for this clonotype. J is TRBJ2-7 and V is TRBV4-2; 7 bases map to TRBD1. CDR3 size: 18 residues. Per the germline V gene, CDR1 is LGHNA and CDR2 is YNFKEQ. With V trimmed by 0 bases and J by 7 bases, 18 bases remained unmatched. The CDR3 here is CASSQERTRGPFYNEQYF. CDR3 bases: TGTGCCAGCAGCCAAGAAAGAACTAGGGGGCCGTTTTACAATGAGCAGTACTTC.

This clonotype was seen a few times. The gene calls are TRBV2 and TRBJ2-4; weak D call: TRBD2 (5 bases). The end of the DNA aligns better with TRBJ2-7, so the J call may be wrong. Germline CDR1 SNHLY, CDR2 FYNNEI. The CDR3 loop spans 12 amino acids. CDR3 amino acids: CASRDCTYEQYF. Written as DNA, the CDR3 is TGTGCCAGCAGGGACTGCACCTACGAGCAGTACTTC.

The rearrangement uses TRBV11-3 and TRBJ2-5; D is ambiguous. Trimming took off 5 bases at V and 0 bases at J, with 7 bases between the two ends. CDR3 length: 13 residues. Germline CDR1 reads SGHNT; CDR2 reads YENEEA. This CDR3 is CASSKQYQETQYF. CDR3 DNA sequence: TGTGCCAGCAGCAAGCAGTACCAAGAGACCCAGTACTTC.

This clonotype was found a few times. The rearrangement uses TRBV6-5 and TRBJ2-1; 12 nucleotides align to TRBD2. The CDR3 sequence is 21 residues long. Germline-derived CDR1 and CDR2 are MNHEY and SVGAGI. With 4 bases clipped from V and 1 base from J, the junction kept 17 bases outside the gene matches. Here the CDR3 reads CASSFTGLAGHRLLSYNEQFF. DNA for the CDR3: TGTGCCAGCAGTTTCACGGGACTAGCGGGCCATAGGCTACTATCCTACAATGAGCAGTTCTTC.

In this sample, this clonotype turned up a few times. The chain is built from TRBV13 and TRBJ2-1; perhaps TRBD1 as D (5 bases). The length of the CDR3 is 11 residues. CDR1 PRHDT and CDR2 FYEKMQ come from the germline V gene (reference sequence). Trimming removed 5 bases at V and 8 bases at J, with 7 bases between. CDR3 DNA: TGTGCCAGCAGCGAGACAGATGAGCAGTTCTTC. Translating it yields CASSETDEQFF.

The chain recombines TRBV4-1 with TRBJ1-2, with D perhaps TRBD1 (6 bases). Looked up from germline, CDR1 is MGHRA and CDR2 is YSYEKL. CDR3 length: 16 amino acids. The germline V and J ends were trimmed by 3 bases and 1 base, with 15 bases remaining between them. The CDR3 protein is CASSHNSKQGNYGYTF. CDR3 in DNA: TGCGCCAGCAGCCACAATTCAAAACAGGGTAACTATGGCTACACCTTC.

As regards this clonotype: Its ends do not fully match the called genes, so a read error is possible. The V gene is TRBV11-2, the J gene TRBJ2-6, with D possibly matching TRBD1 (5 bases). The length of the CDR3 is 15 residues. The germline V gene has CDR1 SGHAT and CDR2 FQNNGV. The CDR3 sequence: CASFVRGAGANVPTF. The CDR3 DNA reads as TGTGCCAGCTTTGTCCGTGGGGCTGGGGCCAACGTCCCGACTTTC.

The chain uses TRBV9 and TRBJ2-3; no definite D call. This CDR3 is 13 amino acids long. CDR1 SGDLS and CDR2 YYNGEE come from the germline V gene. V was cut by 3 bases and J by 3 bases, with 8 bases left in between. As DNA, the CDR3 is TGTGCCAGCAGCGCCATACAGACAGATACGCAGTATTTT. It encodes CASSAIQTDTQYF. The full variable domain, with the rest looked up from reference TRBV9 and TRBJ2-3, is DSGVTQTPKHLITATGQRVTLRCSPRSGDLSVYWYQQSLDQGLQFLIQYYNGEERAKGNILERFSAQQFPDLHSELNLSSLELGDSALYFCASSAIQTDTQYFGPGTRLTVL.

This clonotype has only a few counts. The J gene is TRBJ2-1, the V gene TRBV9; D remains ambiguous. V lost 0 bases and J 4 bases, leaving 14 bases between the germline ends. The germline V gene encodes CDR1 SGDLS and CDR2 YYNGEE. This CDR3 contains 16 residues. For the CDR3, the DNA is TGTGCCAGCAGCGTAGATATAACTCCTACATACAATGAGCAGTTCTTC. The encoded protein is CASSVDITPTYNEQFF.

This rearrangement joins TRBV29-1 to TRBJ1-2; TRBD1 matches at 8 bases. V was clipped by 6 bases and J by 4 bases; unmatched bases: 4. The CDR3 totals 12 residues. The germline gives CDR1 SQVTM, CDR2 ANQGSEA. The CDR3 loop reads CSVHRGSYGYTF. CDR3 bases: TGCAGCGTCCACAGGGGGTCCTATGGCTACACCTTC. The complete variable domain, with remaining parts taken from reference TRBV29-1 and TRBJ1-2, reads SAVISQKPSRDICQRGTSLTIQCQVDSQVTMMFWYRQQPGQSLTLIATANQGSEATYESGFVIDKFPISRPNLTFSTLTVSNMSPEDSSIYLCSVHRGSYGYTFGSGTRLTVV.

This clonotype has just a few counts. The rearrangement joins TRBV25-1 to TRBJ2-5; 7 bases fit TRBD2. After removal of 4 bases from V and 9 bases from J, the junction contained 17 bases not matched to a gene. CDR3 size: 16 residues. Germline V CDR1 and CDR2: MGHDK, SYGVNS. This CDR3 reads CASSAGIRLREEAQYF. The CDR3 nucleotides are TGTGCCAGCAGTGCGGGGATACGCCTTCGGGAGGAGGCCCAGTACTTC.

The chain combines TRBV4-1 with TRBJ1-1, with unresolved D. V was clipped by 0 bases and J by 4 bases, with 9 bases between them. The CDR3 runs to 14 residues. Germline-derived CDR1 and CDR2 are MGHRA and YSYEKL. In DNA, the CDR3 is TGCGCCAGCAGCCAAGATTGGGAAAGCACTGAAGCTTTCTTT. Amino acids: CASSQDWESTEAFF.

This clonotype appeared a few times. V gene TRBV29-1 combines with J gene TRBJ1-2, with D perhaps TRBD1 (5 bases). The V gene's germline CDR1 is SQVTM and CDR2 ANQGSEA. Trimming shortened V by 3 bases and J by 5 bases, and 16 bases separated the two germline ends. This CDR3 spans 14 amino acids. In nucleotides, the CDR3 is TGCAGCGTTGATGTGGCAGGGAATGGTTATGGCTACACCTTC. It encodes CSVDVAGNGYGYTF. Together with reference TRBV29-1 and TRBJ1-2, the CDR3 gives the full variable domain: SAVISQKPSRDICQRGTSLTIQCQVDSQVTMMFWYRQQPGQSLTLIATANQGSEATYESGFVIDKFPISRPNLTFSTLTVSNMSPEDSSIYLCSVDVAGNGYGYTFGSGTRLTVV.

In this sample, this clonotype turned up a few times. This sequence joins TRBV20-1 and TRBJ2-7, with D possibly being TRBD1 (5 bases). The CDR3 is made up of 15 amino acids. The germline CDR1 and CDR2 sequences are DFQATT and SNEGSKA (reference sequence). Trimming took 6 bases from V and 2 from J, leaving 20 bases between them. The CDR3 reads CSAPKGWGFPYEQYF. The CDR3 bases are TGCAGTGCCCCCAAGGGGTGGGGTTTCCCCTACGAGCAGTACTTC.

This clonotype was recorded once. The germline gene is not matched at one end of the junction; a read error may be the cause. CDR3 region: CSARGTSWDEQHF. CDR3 coding DNA: TGCAGTGCTAGAGGGACCAGCTGGGACGAGCAGCACTTC. V and J are TRBV20-1 and TRBJ2-7, with D perhaps being TRBD1 or TRBD2 (5 bases each). The CDR3 runs to 13 residues. Germline lookup yields CDR1 DFQATT and CDR2 SNEGSKA (reference sequence).

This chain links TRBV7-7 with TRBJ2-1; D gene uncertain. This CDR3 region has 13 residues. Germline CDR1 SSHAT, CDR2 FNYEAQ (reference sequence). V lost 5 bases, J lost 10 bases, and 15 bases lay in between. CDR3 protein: CASSPIEDDEQFF. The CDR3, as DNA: TGTGCCAGCAGCCCCATCGAGGACGACGAGCAGTTCTTC.

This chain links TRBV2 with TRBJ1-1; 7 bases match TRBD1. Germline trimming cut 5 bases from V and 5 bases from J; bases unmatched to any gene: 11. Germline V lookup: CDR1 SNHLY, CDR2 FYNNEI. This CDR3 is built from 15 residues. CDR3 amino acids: CASSKTGFSGTEAFF. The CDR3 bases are TGTGCCAGCAGTAAGACAGGGTTTTCGGGTACTGAAGCTTTCTTT.

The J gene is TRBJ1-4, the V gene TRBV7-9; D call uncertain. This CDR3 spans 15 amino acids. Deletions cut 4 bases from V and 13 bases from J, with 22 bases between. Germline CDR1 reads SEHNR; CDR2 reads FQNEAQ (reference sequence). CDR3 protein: CASSSISRAIPGLFF. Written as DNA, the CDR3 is TGTGCCAGCAGCTCCATAAGCCGGGCCATTCCCGGACTGTTTTTT.

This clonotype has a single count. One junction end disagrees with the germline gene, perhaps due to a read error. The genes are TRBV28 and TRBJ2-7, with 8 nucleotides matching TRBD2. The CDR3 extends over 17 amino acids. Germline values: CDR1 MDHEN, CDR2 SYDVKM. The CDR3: CASSSHREGPDYYGQYF. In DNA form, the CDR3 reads TGTGCCAGCAGTTCCCACCGGGAGGGCCCAGACTACTACGGGCAGTACTTC.

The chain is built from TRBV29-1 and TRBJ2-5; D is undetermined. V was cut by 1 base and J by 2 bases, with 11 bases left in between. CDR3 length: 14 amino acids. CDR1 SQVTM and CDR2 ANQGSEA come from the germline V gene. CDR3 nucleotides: TGCAGCGTTGAAGTTCTTAACTTTCAAGAGACCCAGTACTTC. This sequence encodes CSVEVLNFQETQYF.

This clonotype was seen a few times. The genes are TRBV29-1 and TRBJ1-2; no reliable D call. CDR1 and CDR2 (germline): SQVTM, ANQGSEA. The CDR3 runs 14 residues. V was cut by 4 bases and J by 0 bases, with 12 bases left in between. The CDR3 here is CSVVGEDTNYGYTF. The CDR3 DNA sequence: TGCAGCGTTGTGGGCGAGGATACTAACTATGGCTACACCTTC.

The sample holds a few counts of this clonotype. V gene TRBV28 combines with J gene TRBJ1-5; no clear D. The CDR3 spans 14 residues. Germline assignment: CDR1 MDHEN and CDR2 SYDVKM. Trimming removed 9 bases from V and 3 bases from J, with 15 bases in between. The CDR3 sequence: CASNLEVLNQPQHF. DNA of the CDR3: TGTGCCAGTAACCTCGAAGTCCTCAATCAGCCCCAGCATTTT. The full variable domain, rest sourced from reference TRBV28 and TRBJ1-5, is DVKVTQSSRYLVKRTGEKVFLECVQDMDHENMFWYRQDPGLGLRLIYFSYDVKMKEKGDIPEGYSVSREKKERFSLILESASTNQTSMYLCASNLEVLNQPQHFGDGTRLSIL.

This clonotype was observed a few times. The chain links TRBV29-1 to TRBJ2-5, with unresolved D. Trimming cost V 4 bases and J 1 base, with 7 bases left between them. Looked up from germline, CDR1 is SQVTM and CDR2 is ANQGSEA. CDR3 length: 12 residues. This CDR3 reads CSVASGQETQYF. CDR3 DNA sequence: TGCAGCGTTGCTTCCGGCCAAGAGACCCAGTACTTC.

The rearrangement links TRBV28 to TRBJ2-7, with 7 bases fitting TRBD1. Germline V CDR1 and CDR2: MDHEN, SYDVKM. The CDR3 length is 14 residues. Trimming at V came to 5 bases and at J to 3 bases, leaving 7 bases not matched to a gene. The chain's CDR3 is CASSPQNRGYEQYF. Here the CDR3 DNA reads TGTGCCAGCAGTCCCCAAAACAGGGGCTACGAGCAGTACTTC.

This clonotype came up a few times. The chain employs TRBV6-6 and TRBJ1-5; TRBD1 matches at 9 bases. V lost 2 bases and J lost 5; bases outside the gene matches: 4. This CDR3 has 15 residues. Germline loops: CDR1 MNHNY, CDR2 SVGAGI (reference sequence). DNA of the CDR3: TGTGCCAGCAGTTACCGGACAGGGGACCATCAGCCCCAGCATTTT. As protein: CASSYRTGDHQPQHF.

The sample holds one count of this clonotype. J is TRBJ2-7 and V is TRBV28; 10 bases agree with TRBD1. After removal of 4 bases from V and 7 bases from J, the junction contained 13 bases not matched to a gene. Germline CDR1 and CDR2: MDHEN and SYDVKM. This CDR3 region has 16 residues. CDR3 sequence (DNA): TGTGCCAGCAGTTCTCAAACGGGACAGGGGCCGGGGGAGCAGTACTTC. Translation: CASSSQTGQGPGEQYF.

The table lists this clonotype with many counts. CDR3 amino acids: CASTPQGGTSYEQYF. CDR3 DNA: TGTGCCAGCACCCCCCAGGGGGGGACCTCCTACGAGCAGTACTTC. The gene calls are TRBV7-9 and TRBJ2-7; D may be TRBD1 or TRBD2 (7 bases each). V was trimmed by 7 bases and J by 0 bases, leaving 16 bases between them. The CDR3 is made up of 15 amino acids. Germline V lookup: CDR1 SEHNR, CDR2 FQNEAQ (reference sequence).